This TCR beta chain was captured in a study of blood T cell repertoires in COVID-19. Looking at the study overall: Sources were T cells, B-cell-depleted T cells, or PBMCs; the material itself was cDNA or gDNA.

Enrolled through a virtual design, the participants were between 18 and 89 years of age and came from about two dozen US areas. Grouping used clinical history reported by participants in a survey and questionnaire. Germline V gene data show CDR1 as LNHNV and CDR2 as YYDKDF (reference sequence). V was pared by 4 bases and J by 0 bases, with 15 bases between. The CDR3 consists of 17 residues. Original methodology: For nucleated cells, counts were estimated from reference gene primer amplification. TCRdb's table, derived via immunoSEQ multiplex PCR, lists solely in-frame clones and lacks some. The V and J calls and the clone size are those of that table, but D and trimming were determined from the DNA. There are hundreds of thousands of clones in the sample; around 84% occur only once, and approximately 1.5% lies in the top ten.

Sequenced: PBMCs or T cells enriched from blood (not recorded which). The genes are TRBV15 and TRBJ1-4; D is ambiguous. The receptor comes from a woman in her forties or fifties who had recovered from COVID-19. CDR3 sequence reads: CATSMGSLRTTNEKLFF. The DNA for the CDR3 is TGTGCCACCAGCATGGGCAGTCTAAGAACAACTAATGAAAAACTGTTTTTT.